The 11 T cell receptor beta chains below were found in one sample sequenced in a study of T cell responses to AZD1222 COVID-19 vaccine. Repertoires were generated with immunoSEQ multiplex PCR, while TCRdb's copy carries only in-frame clones and drops some. The table lists about 160,000 clones, about 90% of them singletons. Sequenced here: peripheral blood, sampled 28 days after the second AZD1222 dose. The receptors stem from an adult who received the AZD1222 COVID-19 vaccine.

The chain has TRBV9 and TRBJ1-5, with D hard to call. Germline loops: CDR1 SGDLS, CDR2 YYNGEE. Between the trimmed V and J ends, which lost 4 bases and 7 bases, there was a span of 15 bases. This CDR3 comprises 14 residues. CDR3 sequence: CASSPERFDQPQHF. CDR3 nucleotide sequence: TGTGCCAGCAGCCCCGAAAGGTTCGACCAGCCCCAGCATTTT.

V gene TRBV25-1 combines with J gene TRBJ1-6; D gene unclear. Germline values: CDR1 MGHDK, CDR2 SYGVNS. The CDR3 is 15 residues long. V lost 4 bases to trimming and J lost 0 bases, with 7 bases between them. The CDR3 DNA follows: TGTGCCAGCAGTGGGGGTGCCTCCTATAATTCACCCCTCCACTTT. This codes for CASSGGASYNSPLHF.

The chain combines TRBV29-1 with TRBJ1-2; D not resolved. Trimming pared 4 bases from V and 6 bases from J, leaving 9 bases between. The CDR3 length is 11 residues. CDR1 is SQVTM, CDR2 ANQGSEA, per germline. In DNA, the CDR3 is TGCAGCGTTGGAACGGACCATGGCTACACCTTC. Its protein is CSVGTDHGYTF.

This chain uses TRBV29-1 with TRBJ1-2; D not certain. With 3 bases removed from V and 7 bases from J, the gap between germline ends came to 9 bases. Germline V gives CDR1 SQVTM, CDR2 ANQGSEA. The CDR3 is 11 residues long. As DNA, the CDR3 is TGCAGCGTTGATAACCCCACTGGCTACACCTTC. Its translation: CSVDNPTGYTF. The whole variable domain, filled in from reference TRBV29-1 and TRBJ1-2, reads SAVISQKPSRDICQRGTSLTIQCQVDSQVTMMFWYRQQPGQSLTLIATANQGSEATYESGFVIDKFPISRPNLTFSTLTVSNMSPEDSSIYLCSVDNPTGYTFGSGTRLTVV.

This chain links TRBV27 with TRBJ1-1; D unclear. CDR3 length: 14 residues. Germline V gene sequence: CDR1 MNHEY, CDR2 SMNVEV (reference sequence). The V and J ends lost 3 bases and 2 bases respectively, with 10 bases between them. CDR3 DNA sequence: TGTGCCAGCAGTTTTCAAGACGGTAACACTGAAGCTTTCTTT. It specifies CASSFQDGNTEAFF.

This clone was recorded once. The chain uses TRBV3-1 (or the pseudogene TRBV3-2) and TRBJ2-2, with TRBD2 matching 9 bases. Germline CDR1 reads LGHDT; CDR2 reads YNNKEL (reference sequence). This CDR3 is built from 16 residues. V lost 1 base to trimming and J lost 5 bases; unmatched junction nucleotides: 5. The CDR3 loop reads CASSQGSGGRTGELFF. DNA of the CDR3: TGTGCCAGCAGCCAAGGGAGCGGGGGGCGGACCGGGGAGCTGTTTTTT.

The J gene is TRBJ1-3, the V gene TRBV9, with D tentatively TRBD1 (5 bases). Germline loops: CDR1 SGDLS, CDR2 YYNGEE. V lost 5 bases, J lost 4 bases, and 16 bases lay in between. CDR3 length: 15 amino acids. For the CDR3, the DNA is TGTGCCAGCAGTATCTCGGCGGGGGTAGGAAACACCATATATTTT. This codes for CASSISAGVGNTIYF. Together with reference TRBV9 and TRBJ1-3, the CDR3 gives the full variable domain: DSGVTQTPKHLITATGQRVTLRCSPRSGDLSVYWYQQSLDQGLQFLIQYYNGEERAKGNILERFSAQQFPDLHSELNLSSLELGDSALYFCASSISAGVGNTIYFGEGSWLTVV.

This sequence joins TRBV14 and TRBJ2-1; D is possibly TRBD1 (6 bases). Deletions cut 1 base from V and 1 base from J, with 17 bases between. This CDR3 is built from 18 residues. Germline-derived CDR1 and CDR2 are SGHDN and FVKESK. The CDR3 reads CASSQAHRVRGSYNEQFF. The CDR3 DNA reads TGTGCCAGCAGCCAAGCCCACAGGGTCAGGGGATCCTACAATGAGCAGTTCTTC.

The gene calls are TRBV6-5 and TRBJ2-7; D is unclear. The CDR3 contains 14 residues. Deletions cut 2 bases from V and 1 base from J, with 9 bases between. Germline V gene lookup returns CDR1 MNHEY and CDR2 SVGAGI. Written as DNA, the CDR3 is TGTGCCAGCAGTTACACGTGGGAATCCTACGAGCAGTACTTC. It is translated as CASSYTWESYEQYF.

The chain recombines TRBV19 with TRBJ2-1; TRBD2 matches at 8 bases. The CDR3 contains 12 residues. With V trimmed by 1 base and J by 12 bases, 2 bases remained unmatched. Germline V CDR1 and CDR2: LNHDA, SQIVND (reference sequence). The CDR3 reads CASSIASGGQFF. Written as DNA, the CDR3 is TGTGCCAGTAGTATAGCAAGCGGGGGGCAGTTCTTC. The full variable domain, rest sourced from reference TRBV19 and TRBJ2-1, is DGGITQSPKYLFRKEGQNVTLSCEQNLNHDAMYWYRQDPGQGLRLIYYSQIVNDFQKGDIAEGYSVSREKKESFPLTVTSAQKNPTAFYLCASSIASGGQFFGPGTRLTVL.

The chain couples TRBV9 to TRBJ1-2; D perhaps matches TRBD1 (5 bases). The CDR3 spans 14 residues. Germline V gene sequence: CDR1 SGDLS, CDR2 YYNGEE. The V gene lost 3 bases and the J gene lost 4 bases, with 13 bases spanning the gap. This CDR3 is CASSATDPSYGYTF. CDR3 DNA sequence: TGTGCCAGCAGCGCGACAGACCCGTCCTATGGCTACACCTTC.